What follows is one T cell receptor beta chain and its context. This record belongs to a study of blood T cell repertoires in COVID-19. Study information: Acute and convalescent COVID-19 specimens originated in the United States, Italy and Spain. T cells, B-cell-depleted T cells, or PBMCs provided the cDNA or gDNA that served as material.

The germline V gene has CDR1 LGHDT and CDR2 YNNKEL (reference sequence). V lost 4 bases and J lost 8; bases outside the gene matches: 7. The CDR3 length is 13 residues. Original processing notes: Nucleated cell number was recorded as an estimate derived from reference gene primer amplification. Produced via immunoSEQ multiplex PCR; TCRdb's table is partial and in-frame only. V and J calls and clone size are given by that table; D and trimming were obtained from the DNA. Of 300,000 to 350,000 clones in the sample, 75% to 95% were seen once. The clonotype was recovered from a woman in her twenties or thirties with COVID-19, enrolled during active disease. The J gene is TRBJ1-2, the V gene TRBV3-1 (or the pseudogene TRBV3-2); 7 nucleotides align to TRBD1. Source material: peripheral blood. DNA of the CDR3: TGTGCCAGCAGCCGCACAGGGGAGAGGGGCTACACCTTC. Translation gives CASSRTGERGYTF.